This TCR beta chain was obtained from a study of CXCR3-negative and CXCR3-positive naive CD8 T cells (dated by TCRdb to about 2019). Background on the whole study: In total, 130 million to 150 million TRB reads were obtained, which works out to roughly 1.5 +/- 0.3 million reads per library. Diversity and physicochemical repertoire analyses were performed on 11 donors pooled from two independent experiments. TRBV-TRBJ cluster analysis included naive subsets from five or six donors and memory cells from 3 donors. Here is what the overall study found, with its caveats: Because surface CD5, which is linked to self-reactivity in mice, was comparable between the naive subsets, TCR interaction strength was also inferred from the physicochemical properties of TRB CDR3s. TRB CDR3s from CXCR3-positive naive cells showed higher hydrophobicity (lower Kidera factor 4), lower energy, and higher strength and volume indices than CXCR3-negative naive cells. Freshly isolated PBMCs were used for most assays because CXCR3 expression went down partially after cryopreservation. Repertoire diversity was comparably high in both naive subsets but much lower in memory CD8+ T cells. TRBV-TRBJ usage was similar between naive CXCR3-negative and CXCR3-positive cells from the same donor, while memory cells showed distinct patterns.

CDR1 and CDR2 are drawn from the germline V gene (reference sequence): LGHDT, YNNKEL. The CDR3 contains 13 residues, cysteine and phenylalanine counted. No DNA sequence was recorded. For each CD8+ T cell subset, flow sorting was done in triplicate, and 300,000 to 350,000 cells per subset went directly into RLT lysis buffer. To keep memory contaminants out, a stringent definition of naive CD8+ T cells was applied: CD45RO-CCR7+CD27+CD95-. Peripheral blood mononuclear cells were isolated from buffy coats using standard density gradient centrifugation. Naive CXCR3-negative and CXCR3-positive CD8+ T cells were flow-sorted on a FACSAria III. Total RNA was extracted from sorted cells with an RNeasy Mini Kit. In regard to this clonotype: What antigen it recognizes has not been identified.

Sequencer: NextSeq 550. The Human TCR Profiling Kit (MiLaboratory) was used to prepare UMI-labeled 5' RACE TRB cDNA libraries. The full amount of extracted RNA was used for cDNA synthesis, and the full amount of resulting cDNA was used for PCR amplification. Libraries were prepared in parallel with an identical number of PCR cycles. Under the source paper's analysis protocol: About 49,000 +/- 11,000 unique UMI-labeled TRB cDNA molecules per library were extracted with MIGEC and MiXCR, with at least two reads per UMI required. On average, each library contained about 40,000 +/- 10,000 functional in-frame TRB CDR3 nucleotide clonotypes without stop codons. After downsampling to 5000 UMI-labeled TRB molecules per sample, diversity metrics, including normalized Shannon-Wiener and Chao1, were computed in VDJtools. VDJtools computed clonotype-size-weighted physicochemical properties of the central five CDR3 residues: interaction energy, strength, volume and Kidera factor 4. Following reprocessing of the reads by TCRdb, the data hold one row per CDR3 protein sequence and no DNA is available. The V and J calls follow TCRdb's processing rather than the paper's. This sample's table contains roughly 50,000 distinct CDR3 sequences. The ten largest clones represent roughly 0.6% of the sample.

The sequence is built from TRBV3-1 and TRBJ1-1. The sequenced sample was naive CXCR3+ CD8+ T cells from blood. In the paper's terms, the cell subset or site label means: CD45RO-CCR7+CD27+CD95- naive CD8+ T cells expressing CXCR3 (TNR3+). The receptor was derived from a human donor in good health. Some clones in this sample may be carry-over from other donors' samples. The CDR3 protein: CASTPLDDTEAFF. Full variable domain (CDR3 extended with the reference TRBV3-1 and TRBJ1-1 proteins): DTAVSQTPKYLVTQMGNDKSIKCEQNLGHDTMYWYKQDSKKFLKIMFSYNNKELIINETVPNRFSPKSPDKAHLNLHINSLELGDSAVYFCASTPLDDTEAFFGQGTRLTVV.